This T cell receptor (beta chain) came from a study of liver allograft versus peripheral blood T cells. Study at large: Intrahepatic T cell receptor repertoires from transplanted livers were compared against repertoires in recipients' peripheral blood. The study's findings and limits: T cell receptor repertoires inside liver allografts reportedly differed from those in peripheral blood.

TCRdb itself ran the reads through MiXCR, one entry per CDR3 protein. The sample consists of roughly 10,000 distinct CDR3 sequences, about 18% of them appearing once. Only a few counts were recorded for this clonotype. The target antigen is unknown. The receptor was isolated from a human patient who had a liver transplant. Some T cells may originate from the graft donor.

CDR3 protein: CASSRGQGQSNQPQHF. DNA for the CDR3: TGTGCCAGTAGTAGGGGGCAGGGCCAAAGCAATCAGCCCCAGCATTTT. The rearrangement joins TRBV19 to TRBJ1-5; a weak D match, TRBD1 (6 bases). The length of the CDR3 is 16 residues. Trimming removed 4 bases from V and 1 base from J, with 14 bases in between. Per germline, CDR1 LNHDA and CDR2 SQIVND (reference sequence).